This record looks at one T cell receptor beta chain sequence and its context. Antigen unknown. TCRdb re-called the 5' RACE reads; one entry per CDR3 protein, DNA not given. Its listing shows approximately 15,000 distinct CDR3 sequences. The data are from a study of T cells expressing NK-cell markers. Findings and limits, study-wide: Five or six donors carried dominant NKG2C+ clonotypes that made up roughly 1.0-7.0% of their CD8+ T cells.

The CDR3 totals 14 residues. Germline CDR1 SGHKS, CDR2 YYEKEE (reference sequence). The TCR was taken from a man aged 18-70 years in good health. This rearrangement joins TRBV5-5 to TRBJ2-5. The specimen was blood T cells: a sorted CD56 or NKG2C T cell subset, CD4+ or CD8+ T cells, or bulk PBMC T cells (not recorded which). The CDR3 protein is CASIRGLALETQYF.